The T cell receptor (beta chain) under discussion was sequenced for a study of T cells in Graves' hyperthyroidism and ophthalmopathy. Amplification targeted TCR beta CDR3 regions from RNA transcripts. Researchers ran a first-round RT-PCR on the TCR CDR3 using the HTBI primer set. TCRdb ran MiXCR on the multiplex PCR reads and lists one entry per CDR3 protein. Of hundreds of thousands of distinct CDR3 sequences in the sample, roughly 14% were seen once. This clonotype was seen at least ten times. The CDR3 has 16 amino acids. Trimming at V came to 4 bases and at J to 0 bases, leaving 7 bases not matched to a gene. Germline-derived CDR1 and CDR2 are SGHRS and YFSETQ.

The receptor was isolated from a woman aged 50 to 65 with Graves' ophthalmopathy. The chain carries TRBV5-1 and TRBJ2-3; 8 bases line up with TRBD1. Sequencing input: blood. CDR3 sequence (DNA): TGCGCCAGCAGCGCCCTACAGGGGGTGAGCACAGATACGCAGTATTTT. Translation gives CASSALQGVSTDTQYF.